The 16 T cell receptor beta chains given below trace back to one sample, sequenced in a study of neurological immune-mediated disorders (dated by TCRdb to the late 2010s). Receptor libraries were prepared by 5' RACE. Sequencer: Illumina HiSeq 2500. TCRdb handled the public reads itself, with Q25 trimming in fastp and clone calling in MiXCR, and kept productive beta chains. Merged by CDR3 protein, the rows form single entries marked with the most common genes and DNA. In this sample the table shows under 80,000 distinct CDR3 sequences, less than 15% of which occur a single time. Together, the top ten hold nearly 7% of the sample. The sample was PBMCs. These receptors all come from a woman aged 45-60 years in good health.

This clonotype was seen a few times. The chain joins TRBV12-3 or TRBV12-4 to TRBJ2-1; D uncertain. The CDR3 sequence is 13 residues long. Deletions cut 6 bases from V and 7 bases from J, with 13 bases between. The CDR3 protein is CASSQYVANEQFF. In DNA, the CDR3 is TGTGCCAGCAGCCAATATGTGGCGAATGAGCAGTTCTTC.

This clonotype was recorded many times. The gene calls are TRBV15 and TRBJ1-5; 8 positions agree with TRBD1. V shed 3 bases and J 8 bases; nucleotides not matched to a gene: 9. Germline assignment: CDR1 LNHNV and CDR2 YYDKDF (reference sequence). This CDR3 has 15 amino acids. The CDR3: CATSSGDRPGKPQHF. DNA of the CDR3: TGTGCCACCAGCAGTGGGGACAGGCCCGGTAAGCCCCAGCATTTT.

At least ten counts were recorded for this clonotype. The rearrangement links TRBV5-1 to TRBJ2-5, with D possibly TRBD1 on 6 matching bases. Germline CDR1 and CDR2: SGHRS and YFSETQ. This CDR3 has 13 amino acids. V was clipped by 6 bases and J by 2 bases, with 11 bases between them. The CDR3 here is CASKTGPQETQYF. CDR3 bases: TGCGCCAGCAAGACAGGTCCTCAAGAGACCCAGTACTTC.

This clonotype was seen repeatedly, ten times or more. V and J are TRBV10-3 and TRBJ2-3; TRBD2 aligns across 9 bases. Trimming took 7 bases from V and 4 from J; bases not matched to a gene: 12. CDR1 is ENHRY, CDR2 SYGVKD, per germline. The CDR3 contains 16 residues. CDR3 loop: CAITPGSGRFPDTQYF. CDR3 bases: TGTGCCATCACCCCGGGGAGCGGGAGGTTCCCAGATACGCAGTATTTT.

With regard to this clonotype: This sequence may be a read error, since a much larger clone differs from it by one base. The chain links TRBV20-1 to TRBJ2-5; either TRBD1 or TRBD2 may fit D (5 bases each). Deletions cut 5 bases from V and 3 bases from J, with 13 bases between. CDR3 length: 13 amino acids. Per the germline V gene, CDR1 is DFQATT and CDR2 is SNEGSKA (reference sequence). CDR3: CSAGGNYEETQYF. The CDR3 DNA reads TGCAGTGCTGGGGGAAACTATGAAGAGACCCAGTACTTC.

This clonotype was detected a few times. The chain uses TRBV7-8 and TRBJ2-7; the D gene is possibly TRBD2 (6 bases). Trimming cost V 5 bases and J 0 bases, with 17 bases left between them. The CDR3 contains 16 residues. Germline CDR1 reads SGHVS; CDR2 reads FQNEAQ. The CDR3 here is CASSPLAGRGSYEQYF. CDR3 in DNA: TGTGCCAGCAGCCCACTGGCGGGACGTGGCTCCTACGAGCAGTACTTC.

This clonotype was picked up many times. The rearrangement links TRBV20-1 to TRBJ1-2, with D perhaps matching TRBD1 (5 bases). The V and J ends lost 6 bases and 1 base respectively, with 15 bases between them. From germline, CDR1 is DFQATT and CDR2 SNEGSKA (reference sequence). This CDR3 has 14 amino acids. The CDR3 loop is CSARGTEVNYGYTF. The DNA for the CDR3 is TGCAGTGCCCGCGGGACCGAGGTTAACTATGGCTACACCTTC.

The chain recombines TRBV5-1 with TRBJ1-2; possibly TRBD1 for D (5 bases). The ends were cut back, 2 bases at V and 4 bases at J, with 18 bases in the middle. Germline values: CDR1 SGHRS, CDR2 YFSETQ. This CDR3 has 16 residues. The CDR3 DNA reads as TGCGCCAGCAGCTTAGGGGCAGCTCAAGTTTCCTATGGCTACACCTTC. Translated, it gives CASSLGAAQVSYGYTF.

This clonotype occurred many times. The rearrangement uses TRBV25-1 and TRBJ1-2; 9 bases align to TRBD1. The CDR3 has 17 residues. With 5 bases clipped from V and 4 bases from J, the junction kept 14 bases outside the gene matches. CDR1 MGHDK and CDR2 SYGVNS come from the germline V gene. The CDR3 region has the DNA TGTGCCAGCAGTCTCTCCTGGGGCGACAGGGGGATCTATGGCTACACCTTC. Translation gives CASSLSWGDRGIYGYTF.

This clonotype was counted many times. V gene TRBV28 combines with J gene TRBJ1-1; D unclear. This CDR3 region has 13 residues. Deletions cut 4 bases from V and 9 bases from J, with 15 bases between. Germline values: CDR1 MDHEN, CDR2 SYDVKM. The CDR3 DNA reads TGTGCCAGCAGTTATTCTTCCGGGATTAAAGCTTTCTTT. It encodes CASSYSSGIKAFF.

This clonotype was observed many times. The chain employs TRBV5-1 and TRBJ2-1; TRBD2 matches at 11 bases. V was clipped by 3 bases and J by 4 bases; unmatched bases: 12. The germline gives CDR1 SGHRS, CDR2 YFSETQ. CDR3 size: 18 residues. In DNA form, the CDR3 reads TGCGCCAGCAGCTCCGGGACTAGCGGTTCCCGCGGTTACAATGAGCAGTTCTTC. Translating it yields CASSSGTSGSRGYNEQFF.

To note about this clonotype: A much larger clone is a single base away; this may be a read error. This chain connects TRBV5-6 to TRBJ1-2; D ambiguous. The CDR3 totals 14 residues. Looked up from germline, CDR1 is SGHDT and CDR2 is YYEEEE. The CDR3 sequence is CASSFEVRSYVYTF. The CDR3, as DNA: TGTGCCAGCAGCTTCGAGGTACGGAGTTATGTCTACACCTTC.

This clonotype was detected only a few times. The V call is TRBV11-3, the J call TRBJ2-1, with 7 bases aligning to TRBD2. The germline CDR1 and CDR2 sequences are SGHNT and YENEEA. The CDR3 spans 16 residues. Germline trimming cut 0 bases from V and 3 bases from J; bases unmatched to any gene: 5. CDR3 DNA sequence: TGTGCCAGCAGCTTAGAGGGCGGGACTAACTACAATGAGCAGTTCTTC. Translated, it gives CASSLEGGTNYNEQFF.

This clonotype was counted at least ten times. The chain couples TRBV20-1 to TRBJ1-1; perhaps TRBD1 as D (5 bases). Trimming took 1 base from V and 6 from J, leaving 18 bases between them. The CDR3 length is 15 residues. Germline loops: CDR1 DFQATT, CDR2 SNEGSKA (reference sequence). The CDR3 DNA reads as TGCAGTGCTAGAGGAGGAGGGACGGGGCGACCTGAAGCTTTCTTT. This gives the protein CSARGGGTGRPEAFF.

There are many counts of this clonotype. The chain recombines TRBV7-8 with TRBJ2-2; unclear D gene. Looked up from germline, CDR1 is SGHVS and CDR2 is FQNEAQ. The CDR3 covers 15 residues. V dropped 3 bases and J dropped 4 bases, with 12 bases sitting between them. CDR3 sequence: CASSFRFFVTGELFF. Here the CDR3 DNA reads TGTGCCAGCAGCTTCCGATTTTTCGTCACCGGGGAGCTGTTTTTT.

A word on this clonotype: A read error may be the cause here, since a much bigger clone is one base away. The V gene is TRBV12-3 or TRBV12-4, the J gene TRBJ1-4; 12 bases line up with TRBD1. The CDR3 totals 15 residues. This CDR3 reads CVSSTTGTGGKGLFF. The CDR3 nucleotides are TGTGTCAGCAGTACAACCGGGACAGGGGGCAAAGGGCTGTTTTTT.